The 20 T cell receptor beta chains given below trace back to one sample, sequenced in a study of blood T cell repertoires in COVID-19. This table comes from immunoSEQ multiplex PCR, and its TCRdb copy is limited to in-frame clones, with some not included. The sample shows a few hundred thousand clones, 80% of them seen only once. Sequenced input: peripheral blood. Source of these receptors: a woman in her 70s with acute or convalescent COVID-19.

This sequence joins TRBV18 and TRBJ2-7; TRBD1 is a possible D gene (6 bases). The ends were cut back, 2 bases at V and 0 bases at J, with 11 bases in the middle. Germline values: CDR1 KGHSH, CDR2 LQKENI. The CDR3 length is 15 residues. The CDR3 DNA sequence: TGTGCCAGCTCACCAAGTTTAGGGGGCTCCTACGAGCAGTACTTC. Its protein product is CASSPSLGGSYEQYF.

This clone was found a few times. This chain connects TRBV18 to TRBJ2-7, with D unresolved. Germline lookup yields CDR1 KGHSH and CDR2 LQKENI. Trimming removed 3 bases from V and 2 bases from J, with 5 bases in between. This CDR3 comprises 12 residues. For the CDR3, the DNA is TGTGCCAGCTCACCTTCTGCCTACGAGCAGTACTTC. Its protein product is CASSPSAYEQYF.

This clone was seen only a few times. The CDR3 loop reads CAWSVRASKAKNIQYF. For the CDR3, the DNA is TGTGCCTGGAGTGTGAGGGCGTCGAAGGCCAAAAACATTCAGTACTTC. The rearrangement joins TRBV30 to TRBJ2-4; D perhaps matches TRBD2 (5 bases). Per the germline V gene, CDR1 is GTSNPN and CDR2 is SVGIG (reference sequence). The CDR3 has 16 amino acids. V was clipped by 0 bases and J by 1 base, with 13 bases between them.

The V call is TRBV5-1, the J call TRBJ2-2, with TRBD1 identical over 8 bases. The V segment lost 1 base and the J segment 4 bases; nucleotides outside the gene matches: 6. The length of the CDR3 is 16 residues. The germline CDR1 and CDR2 sequences are SGHRS and YFSETQ. The CDR3 protein is CASSLLGQGATGELFF. For the CDR3, the DNA is TGCGCCAGCAGCTTGTTGGGGCAGGGGGCCACCGGGGAGCTGTTTTTT.

The genes are TRBV9 and TRBJ2-1; 10 bases are shared with TRBD2. CDR1 and CDR2 (germline): SGDLS, YYNGEE. Germline trimming cut 2 bases from V and 5 bases from J; bases unmatched to any gene: 10. The CDR3 has 17 residues. The CDR3 spells CASSVTHSGGFDNEQFF. The CDR3 DNA follows: TGTGCCAGCAGCGTTACCCATAGCGGGGGGTTTGACAATGAGCAGTTCTTC.

The gene calls are TRBV6-5 and TRBJ2-7; 8 positions match TRBD2. The CDR3 sequence is 15 residues long. Unmatched junction bases numbered 8, after V lost 6 bases and J lost 1 base. The germline V gene has CDR1 MNHEY and CDR2 SVGAGI. CDR3 residues: CASSLPSGRSYEQYF. The CDR3 DNA reads as TGTGCCAGCAGCCTGCCCAGCGGGAGATCCTACGAGCAGTACTTC.

The rearrangement uses TRBV2 and TRBJ2-1; 8 nucleotides align to TRBD2. The length of the CDR3 is 15 residues. Germline values: CDR1 SNHLY, CDR2 FYNNEI. V shed 6 bases, J shed 5 bases, and the junction held 9 bases outside the gene matches. The CDR3, as DNA: TGTGCCAGCAGCCCCGGGACTAGACGAAACAATGAGCAGTTCTTC. This translates into CASSPGTRRNNEQFF.

J is TRBJ2-2 and V is TRBV9, with 9 bases fitting TRBD1. The CDR3 runs 16 residues. With V trimmed by 4 bases and J by 7 bases, 11 bases remained unmatched. Germline CDR1 reads SGDLS; CDR2 reads YYNGEE. CDR3 bases: TGTGCCAGCAGCTCTACCCGGGACAGGGTTAGCGGGGAGCTGTTTTTT. Protein sequence: CASSSTRDRVSGELFF.

The chain uses TRBV5-1 and TRBJ2-7; no definite D call. This CDR3 spans 13 amino acids. CDR1 is SGHRS, CDR2 YFSETQ, per germline. V was shortened by 5 bases and J by 2 bases, with 11 bases between the two germline ends. The CDR3 sequence is CASRDPVTYEQYF. CDR3 sequence (DNA): TGCGCCAGCAGAGATCCAGTGACCTACGAGCAGTACTTC.

There are a few counts of this clone. V is TRBV23-1 and J is TRBJ2-3; D is possibly TRBD2 (6 bases). TRBV23-1 is given ORF status, its function remaining uncertain. The CDR3 length is 16 residues. Trimming cost V 1 base and J 10 bases, with 21 bases left between them. The CDR3 nucleotides are TGCGCCAGCAGTCAATTGACTGCCGAGGAGGGTCCGGCGCAGTATTTT. Translating it yields CASSQLTAEEGPAQYF.

This chain joins TRBV2 and TRBJ1-2; possible D gene TRBD1, 6 bases. Germline lookup yields CDR1 SNHLY and CDR2 FYNNEI. Deletions cut 4 bases from V and 6 bases from J, with 12 bases between. The CDR3 consists of 13 residues. In DNA, the CDR3 is TGTGCCAGCAGTGTGGATGCAGGGGATGGCTACACCTTC. Translation gives CASSVDAGDGYTF.

The V call is TRBV11-2, the J call TRBJ2-5; 10 positions agree with TRBD1. Germline CDR1 is SGHAT and CDR2 is FQNNGV. The CDR3 loop spans 18 amino acids. V lost 2 bases, J lost 2 bases, and 11 bases stayed unmatched. The CDR3 bases are TGTGCCAGCAGCTTAAAGCTCTCCGGGACAGGGGTACAAGAGACCCAGTACTTC. This gives the protein CASSLKLSGTGVQETQYF.

This clone was picked up many times. This chain connects TRBV24-1 to TRBJ1-5, with a weak D call TRBD1 (6 bases). In germline, CDR1 is KGHDR, CDR2 SFDVKD. Trimming took off 8 bases at V and 8 bases at J, with 21 bases between the two ends. The CDR3 is 15 residues long. The CDR3 sequence: CATKVWTQGGEPQHF. In DNA, the CDR3 is TGTGCCACCAAGGTTTGGACACAGGGCGGAGAGCCCCAGCATTTT.

V and J are TRBV19 and TRBJ2-1, with 10 positions matching TRBD2. This CDR3 comprises 15 residues. After removal of 5 bases from V and 5 bases from J, the junction contained 6 bases not matched to a gene. Germline CDR1 is LNHDA and CDR2 is SQIVND (reference sequence). The CDR3 DNA follows: TGTGCCAGTAGTCCGCGGACTAGCGGAAACAATGAGCAGTTCTTC. This gives the protein CASSPRTSGNNEQFF.

V is TRBV7-8 and J is TRBJ2-4, with D maybe TRBD1 (5 bases). V was clipped by 2 bases and J by 7 bases, with 12 bases between them. Germline V gene lookup returns CDR1 SGHVS and CDR2 FQNEAQ. The CDR3 length is 14 residues. The CDR3 nucleotides read TGTGCCAGCAGCTTATCTGGGGCGTGGAACATTCAGTACTTC. Its translation is CASSLSGAWNIQYF.

This chain joins TRBV12-3 or TRBV12-4 and TRBJ2-1; 8 nucleotides match TRBD2. The V segment lost 10 bases and the J segment 7 bases; nucleotides outside the gene matches: 9. CDR3 length equals 13 residues. Here the CDR3 reads CATPGAGGNEQFF. The CDR3 DNA follows: TGTGCCACCCCGGGGGCGGGGGGTAATGAGCAGTTCTTC.

The J gene is TRBJ2-3, the V gene TRBV5-4; tentatively, D is TRBD2 (7 bases). This CDR3 is 16 amino acids long. Germline lookup yields CDR1 SGHNT and CDR2 YYREEE (reference sequence). V was pared by 1 base and J by 3 bases, with 15 bases between. The CDR3: CASSLSRGAGTDTQYF. For the CDR3, the DNA is TGTGCCAGCAGCTTGTCTCGGGGGGCGGGGACAGATACGCAGTATTTT.

Here the CDR3 reads CASSLNQPQHF. CDR3 in DNA: TGTGCCAGCAGCCTCAATCAGCCCCAGCATTTT. The chain joins TRBV11-3 to TRBJ1-5, with D unclear. This CDR3 contains 11 residues. V lost 5 bases and J lost 3, with 2 bases in between. Germline V gene data show CDR1 as SGHNT and CDR2 as YENEEA.

Regarding this clone: Within the sample, other DNA sequences also encode this same CDR3. The chain couples TRBV18 to TRBJ1-1; 9 bases agree with TRBD1. The junction had 0 bases not matched to a gene; V was cut back by 3 bases and J by 1 base. CDR1 KGHSH and CDR2 LQKENI come from the germline V gene. CDR3 size: 14 residues. The CDR3 DNA is TGTGCCAGCTCACCGGGACAGGGGAACACTGAAGCTTTCTTT. Protein: CASSPGQGNTEAFF.

The J gene is TRBJ1-5, the V gene TRBV6-5, with D possibly being TRBD1 (6 bases). Trimming removed 4 bases from V and 2 bases from J, with 12 bases in between. Germline V gives CDR1 MNHEY, CDR2 SVGAGI. There are 15 residues in the CDR3. In DNA form, the CDR3 reads TGTGCCAGCAGTTCGGGGGGGGCGGGCAATCAGCCCCAGCATTTT. Translation gives CASSSGGAGNQPQHF.